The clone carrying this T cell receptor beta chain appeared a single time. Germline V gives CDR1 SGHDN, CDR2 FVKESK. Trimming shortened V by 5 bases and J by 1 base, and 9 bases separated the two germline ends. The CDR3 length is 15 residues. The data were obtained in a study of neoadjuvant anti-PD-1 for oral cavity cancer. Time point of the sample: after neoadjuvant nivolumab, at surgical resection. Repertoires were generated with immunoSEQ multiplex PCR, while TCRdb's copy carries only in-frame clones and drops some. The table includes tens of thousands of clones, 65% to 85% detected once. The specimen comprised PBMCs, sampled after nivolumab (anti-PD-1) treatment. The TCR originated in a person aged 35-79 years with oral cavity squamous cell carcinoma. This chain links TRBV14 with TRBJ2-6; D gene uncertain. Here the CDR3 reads CASSGVGSGANVLTF. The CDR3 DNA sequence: TGTGCCAGCAGCGGCGTTGGTTCTGGGGCCAACGTCCTGACTTTC.